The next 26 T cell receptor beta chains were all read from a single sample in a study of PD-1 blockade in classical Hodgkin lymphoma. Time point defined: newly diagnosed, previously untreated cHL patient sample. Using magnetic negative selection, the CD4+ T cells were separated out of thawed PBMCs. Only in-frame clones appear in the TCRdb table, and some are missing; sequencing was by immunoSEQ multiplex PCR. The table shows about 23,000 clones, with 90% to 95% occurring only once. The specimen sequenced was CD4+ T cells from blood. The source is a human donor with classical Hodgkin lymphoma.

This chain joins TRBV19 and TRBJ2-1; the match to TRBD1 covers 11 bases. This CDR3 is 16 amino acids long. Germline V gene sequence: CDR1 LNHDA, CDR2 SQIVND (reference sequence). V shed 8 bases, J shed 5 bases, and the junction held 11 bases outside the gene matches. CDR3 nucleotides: TGTGCCAGTGGTGACACCGGGACAGGGGGAGACAATGAGCAGTTCTTC. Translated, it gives CASGDTGTGGDNEQFF.

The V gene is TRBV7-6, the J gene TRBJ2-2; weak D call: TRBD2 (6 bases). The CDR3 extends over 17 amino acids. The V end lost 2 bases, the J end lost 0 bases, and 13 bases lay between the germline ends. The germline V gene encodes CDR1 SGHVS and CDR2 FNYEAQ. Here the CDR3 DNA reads TGTGCCAGCAGCTTATATGGTCCGGGGGCGAACACCGGGGAGCTGTTTTTT. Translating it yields CASSLYGPGANTGELFF.

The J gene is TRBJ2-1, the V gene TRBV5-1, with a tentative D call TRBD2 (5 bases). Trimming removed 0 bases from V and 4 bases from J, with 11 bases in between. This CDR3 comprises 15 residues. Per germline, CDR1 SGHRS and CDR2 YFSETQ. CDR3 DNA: TGCGCCAGCAGCTTGGGAGCGGCCCAATACAATGAGCAGTTCTTC. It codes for CASSLGAAQYNEQFF.

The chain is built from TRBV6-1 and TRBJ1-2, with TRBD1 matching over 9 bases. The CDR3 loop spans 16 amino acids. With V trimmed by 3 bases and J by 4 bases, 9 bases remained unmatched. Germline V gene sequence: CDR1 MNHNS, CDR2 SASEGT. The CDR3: CASSDGDRVFFYGYTF. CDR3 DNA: TGTGCCAGCAGTGATGGGGACAGGGTTTTTTTCTATGGCTACACCTTC.

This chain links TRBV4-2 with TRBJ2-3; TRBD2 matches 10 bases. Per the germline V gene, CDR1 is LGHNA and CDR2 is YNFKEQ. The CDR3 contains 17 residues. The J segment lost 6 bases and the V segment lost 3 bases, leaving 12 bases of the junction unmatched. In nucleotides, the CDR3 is TGTGCCAGCAGCCAGAAAGTAGCGGGAGGTGCAGGTGATACGCAGTATTTT. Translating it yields CASSQKVAGGAGDTQYF.

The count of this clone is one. The CDR3 DNA follows: TGTGCCAGTAGTATAGATCAATGGCTAGCGGGGAGGACCCAGTACTTC. Translation gives CASSIDQWLAGRTQYF. The rearrangement links TRBV19 to TRBJ2-5, with 9 positions matching TRBD2. The CDR3 totals 16 residues. Germline V gene sequence: CDR1 LNHDA, CDR2 SQIVND (reference sequence). V was clipped by 0 bases and J by 7 bases; unmatched bases: 9. Supplemented by reference TRBV19 and TRBJ2-5, the full variable domain reads DGGITQSPKYLFRKEGQNVTLSCEQNLNHDAMYWYRQDPGQGLRLIYYSQIVNDFQKGDIAEGYSVSREKKESFPLTVTSAQKNPTAFYLCASSIDQWLAGRTQYFGPGTRLLVL.

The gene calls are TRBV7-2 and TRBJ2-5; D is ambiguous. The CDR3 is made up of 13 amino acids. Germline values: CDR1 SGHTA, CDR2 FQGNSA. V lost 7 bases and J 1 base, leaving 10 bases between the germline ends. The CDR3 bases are TGTGCCAGCATCGCCTTTCCCCAAGAGACCCAGTACTTC. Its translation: CASIAFPQETQYF.

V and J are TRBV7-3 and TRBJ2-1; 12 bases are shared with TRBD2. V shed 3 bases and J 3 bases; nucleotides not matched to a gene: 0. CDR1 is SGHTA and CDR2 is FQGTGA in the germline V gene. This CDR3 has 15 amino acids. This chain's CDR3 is CASSLTSGGYNEQFF. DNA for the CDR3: TGTGCCAGCAGCTTGACTAGCGGGGGCTACAATGAGCAGTTCTTC.

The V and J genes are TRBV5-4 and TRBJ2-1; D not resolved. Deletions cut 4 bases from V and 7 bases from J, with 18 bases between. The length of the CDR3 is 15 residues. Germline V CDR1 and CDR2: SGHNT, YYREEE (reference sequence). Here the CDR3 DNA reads TGTGCCAGCAGCCCAGCAGCCCAACCTCTTAATGAGCAGTTCTTC. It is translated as CASSPAAQPLNEQFF.

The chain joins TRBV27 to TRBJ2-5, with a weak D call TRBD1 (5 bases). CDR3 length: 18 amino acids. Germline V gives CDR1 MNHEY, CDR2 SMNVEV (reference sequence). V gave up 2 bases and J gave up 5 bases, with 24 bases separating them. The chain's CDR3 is CASSLMGRALTAGETQYF. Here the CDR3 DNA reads TGTGCCAGCAGTTTAATGGGGCGCGCACTCACAGCCGGGGAGACCCAGTACTTC.

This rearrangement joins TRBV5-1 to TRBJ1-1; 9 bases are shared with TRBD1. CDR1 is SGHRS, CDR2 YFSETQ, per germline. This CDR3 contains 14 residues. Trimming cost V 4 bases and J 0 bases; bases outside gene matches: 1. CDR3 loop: CASSNRGLNTEAFF. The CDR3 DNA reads TGCGCCAGCAGCAACAGGGGGCTGAACACTGAAGCTTTCTTT.

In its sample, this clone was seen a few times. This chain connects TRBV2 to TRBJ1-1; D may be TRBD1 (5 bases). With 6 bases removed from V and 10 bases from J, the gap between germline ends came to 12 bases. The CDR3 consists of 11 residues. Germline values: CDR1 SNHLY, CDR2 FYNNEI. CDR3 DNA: TGTGCCAGCAGCCGTATGGGGGGAGCTTTCTTT. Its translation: CASSRMGGAFF.

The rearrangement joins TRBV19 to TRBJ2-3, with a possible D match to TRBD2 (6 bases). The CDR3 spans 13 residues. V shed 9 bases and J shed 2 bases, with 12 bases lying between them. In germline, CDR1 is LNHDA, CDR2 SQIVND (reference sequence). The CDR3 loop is CASLASPTDTQYF. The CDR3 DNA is TGTGCCAGCCTAGCGTCACCCACAGATACGCAGTATTTT.

The CDR3 protein is CASSDGGGADTQYF. CDR3 sequence (DNA): TGTGCCAGCAGTGACGGCGGGGGGGCAGATACGCAGTATTTT. The gene calls are TRBV6-4 and TRBJ2-3; 9 nucleotides agree with TRBD2. Germline V lookup: CDR1 MRHNA, CDR2 SNTAGT. The CDR3 loop spans 14 amino acids. V gave up 2 bases and J gave up 4 bases; unmatched junction bases: 1.

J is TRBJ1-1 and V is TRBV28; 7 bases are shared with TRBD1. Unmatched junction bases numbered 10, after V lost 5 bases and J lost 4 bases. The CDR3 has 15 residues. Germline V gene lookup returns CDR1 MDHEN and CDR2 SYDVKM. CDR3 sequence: CASSIIQGWGTEAFF. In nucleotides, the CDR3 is TGTGCCAGCAGTATCATACAGGGGTGGGGCACTGAAGCTTTCTTT.

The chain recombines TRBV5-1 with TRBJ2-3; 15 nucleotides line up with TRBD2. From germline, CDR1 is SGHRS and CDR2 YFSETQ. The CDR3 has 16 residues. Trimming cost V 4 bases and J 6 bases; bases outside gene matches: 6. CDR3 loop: CASSLGLAGGIDTQYF. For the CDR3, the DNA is TGCGCCAGCAGCCTAGGACTAGCGGGAGGGATTGATACGCAGTATTTT.

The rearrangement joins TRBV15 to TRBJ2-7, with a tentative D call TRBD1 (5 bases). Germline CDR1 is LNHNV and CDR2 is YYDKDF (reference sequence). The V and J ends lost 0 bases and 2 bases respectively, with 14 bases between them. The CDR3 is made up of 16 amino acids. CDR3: CATSRDYPARAYEQYF. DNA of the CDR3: TGTGCCACCAGCAGAGATTATCCGGCCAGGGCCTACGAGCAGTACTTC. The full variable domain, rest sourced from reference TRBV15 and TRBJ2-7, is DAMVIQNPRYQVTQFGKPVTLSCSQTLNHNVMYWYQQKSSQAPKLLFHYYDKDFNNEADTPDNFQSRRPNTSFCFLDIRSPGLGDTAMYLCATSRDYPARAYEQYFGPGTRLTVT.

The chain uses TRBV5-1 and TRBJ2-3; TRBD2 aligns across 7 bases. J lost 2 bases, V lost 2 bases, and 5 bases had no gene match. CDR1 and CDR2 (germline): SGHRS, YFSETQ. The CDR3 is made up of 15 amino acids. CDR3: CASSFFGGSTDTQYF. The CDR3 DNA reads TGCGCCAGCAGCTTCTTCGGGGGGTCCACAGATACGCAGTATTTT.

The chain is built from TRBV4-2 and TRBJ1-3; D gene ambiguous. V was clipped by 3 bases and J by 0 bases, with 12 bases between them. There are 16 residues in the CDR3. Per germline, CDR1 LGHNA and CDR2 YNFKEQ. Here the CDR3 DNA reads TGTGCCAGCAGCCATCGGGAGGAACGCTCTGGAAACACCATATATTTT. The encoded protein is CASSHREERSGNTIYF.

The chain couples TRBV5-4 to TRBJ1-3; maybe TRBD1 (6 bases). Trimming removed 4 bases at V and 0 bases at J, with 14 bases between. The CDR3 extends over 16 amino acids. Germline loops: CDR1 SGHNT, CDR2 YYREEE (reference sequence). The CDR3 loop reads CASSVGGQSSGNTIYF. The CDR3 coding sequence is TGTGCCAGCAGCGTCGGAGGACAGTCCTCTGGAAACACCATATATTTT.

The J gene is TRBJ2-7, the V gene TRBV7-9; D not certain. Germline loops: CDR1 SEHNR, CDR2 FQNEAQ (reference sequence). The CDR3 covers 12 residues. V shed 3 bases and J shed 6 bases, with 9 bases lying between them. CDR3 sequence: CASSLPVGEQYF. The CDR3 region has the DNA TGTGCCAGCAGCTTGCCGGTAGGCGAGCAGTACTTC.

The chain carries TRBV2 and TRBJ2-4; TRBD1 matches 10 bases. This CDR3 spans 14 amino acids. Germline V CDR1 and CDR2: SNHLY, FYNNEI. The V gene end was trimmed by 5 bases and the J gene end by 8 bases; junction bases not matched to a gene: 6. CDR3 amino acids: CASSSGQGVDIQYF. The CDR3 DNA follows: TGTGCCAGCAGTTCTGGACAGGGGGTTGACATTCAGTACTTC. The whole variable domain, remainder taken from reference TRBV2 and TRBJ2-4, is EPEVTQTPSHQVTQMGQEVILRCVPISNHLYFYWYRQILGQKVEFLVSFYNNEISEKSEIFDDQFSVERPDGSNFTLKIRSTKLEDSAMYFCASSSGQGVDIQYFGAGTRLSVL.

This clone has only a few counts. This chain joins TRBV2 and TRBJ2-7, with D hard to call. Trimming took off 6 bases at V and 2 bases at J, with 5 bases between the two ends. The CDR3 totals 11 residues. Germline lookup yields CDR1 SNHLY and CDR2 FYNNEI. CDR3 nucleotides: TGTGCCAGCAGCCTTACCTACGAGCAGTACTTC. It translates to CASSLTYEQYF.

CDR3 sequence: CASSPTLAGGSTGELFF. Written as DNA, the CDR3 is TGTGCCAGCAGCCCGACCCTAGCGGGGGGTAGCACCGGGGAGCTGTTTTTT. This sequence joins TRBV5-4 and TRBJ2-2; 11 bases map to TRBD2. CDR1 is SGHNT and CDR2 is YYREEE in the germline V gene (reference sequence). The CDR3 extends over 17 amino acids. With 4 bases clipped from V and 4 bases from J, the junction kept 9 bases outside the gene matches.

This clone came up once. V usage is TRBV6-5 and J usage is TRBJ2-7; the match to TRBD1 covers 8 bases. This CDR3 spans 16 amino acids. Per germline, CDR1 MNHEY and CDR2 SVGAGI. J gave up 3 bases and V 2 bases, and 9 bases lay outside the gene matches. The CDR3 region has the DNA TGTGCCAGCAGTTACGGGGTCGCAGGGGGCTACTACGAGCAGTACTTC. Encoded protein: CASSYGVAGGYYEQYF.

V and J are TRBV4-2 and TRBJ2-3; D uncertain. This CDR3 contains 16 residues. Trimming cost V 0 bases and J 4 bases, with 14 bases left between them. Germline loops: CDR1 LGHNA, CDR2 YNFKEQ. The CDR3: CASSQDAAAGADTQYF. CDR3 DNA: TGTGCCAGCAGCCAAGATGCGGCAGCAGGTGCAGATACGCAGTATTTT.